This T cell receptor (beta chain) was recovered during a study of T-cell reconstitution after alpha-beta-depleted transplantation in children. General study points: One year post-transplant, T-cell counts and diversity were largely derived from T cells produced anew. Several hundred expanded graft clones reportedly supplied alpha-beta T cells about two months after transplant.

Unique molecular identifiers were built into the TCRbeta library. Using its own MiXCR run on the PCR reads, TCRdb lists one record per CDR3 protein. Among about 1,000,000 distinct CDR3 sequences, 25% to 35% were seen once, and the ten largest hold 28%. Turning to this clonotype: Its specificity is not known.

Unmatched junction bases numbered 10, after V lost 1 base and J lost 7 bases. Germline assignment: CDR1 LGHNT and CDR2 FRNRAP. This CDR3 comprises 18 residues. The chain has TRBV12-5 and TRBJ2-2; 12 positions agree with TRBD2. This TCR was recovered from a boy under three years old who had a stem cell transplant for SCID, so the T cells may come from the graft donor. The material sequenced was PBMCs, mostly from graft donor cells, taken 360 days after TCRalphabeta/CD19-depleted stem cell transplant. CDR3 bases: TGTGCTAGTGGTTTGGCCAAGACTAGCGGGGGCACTAGCGGGGAGCTGTTTTTT. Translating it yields CASGLAKTSGGTSGELFF.